This T cell receptor (beta chain) is from a study of tumor-infiltrating lymphocytes in primary liver carcinoma. Study in general: Subjects consisted of male and female patients aged 30 to 69 years.

The authors made TCR beta cDNA from roughly 480 ng total RNA with a constant-region primer. For TCR beta, libraries were produced by three nested multiplex PCR rounds using slightly modified ARM-PCR. TRBV1-TRBV30 forward and Cbeta reverse primers drove the first two roughly 10-cycle rounds. MiXCR was run by TCRdb on the multiplex PCR reads, yielding one entry per CDR3 protein. The sample includes 330,000 or so distinct CDR3 sequences, about two thirds of them seen just once. On this clonotype: Possible read error: a much larger clone is one base away.

Blood RNA was derived from unsorted whole blood, and germline DNA was extracted too. The CDR3 sequence is 15 residues long. CDR1 is SGHDN, CDR2 FVKESK, per germline. This chain links TRBV14 with TRBJ1-1; D may be TRBD1 (6 bases). The receptor's source is a man in his forties with primary liver carcinoma and hepatitis B virus infection. The sequenced sample consisted of peripheral blood. The CDR3 nucleotides read TGTGCCAGCAGCCGTCGACTGGGGGCTGGGACTGATGCTTTCTTT. Amino acids: CASSRRLGAGTDAFF.